This T cell receptor beta chain comes out of a study of T cell responses to AZD1222 COVID-19 vaccine. Produced via immunoSEQ multiplex PCR; TCRdb's table is partial and in-frame only. Of more than 140,000 clones in the sample, over 85% were seen once. The CDR3 spans 15 residues. V gave up 0 bases and J gave up 5 bases, with 14 bases separating them. Germline CDR1 is SGHRS and CDR2 is YFSETQ. This chain links TRBV5-1 with TRBJ2-5; D possibly corresponds to TRBD1 (6 bases). The sequences come from peripheral blood, collected on day 0 of MenACWY control vaccination. This sequence was found in an adult in good health. The CDR3 reads CASSLAQGIGETQYF. The CDR3 DNA is TGCGCCAGCAGCTTGGCACAGGGAATTGGCGAGACCCAGTACTTC.